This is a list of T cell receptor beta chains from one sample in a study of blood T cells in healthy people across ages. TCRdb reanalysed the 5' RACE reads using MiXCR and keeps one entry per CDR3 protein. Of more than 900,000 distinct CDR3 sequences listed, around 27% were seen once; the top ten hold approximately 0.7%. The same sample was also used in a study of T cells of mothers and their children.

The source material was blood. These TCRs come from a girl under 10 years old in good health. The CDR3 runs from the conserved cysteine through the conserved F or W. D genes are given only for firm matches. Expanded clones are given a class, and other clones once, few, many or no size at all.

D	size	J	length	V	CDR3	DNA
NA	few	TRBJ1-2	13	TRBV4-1	CASSQVVQVGYTF	TGCGCCAGCAGCCAAGTTGTGCAGGTCGGCTACACCTTC
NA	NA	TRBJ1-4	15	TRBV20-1	CSAGRGGPTNEKLFF	TGCAGTGCTGGCAGGGGAGGGCCAACTAATGAAAAACTGTTTTTT
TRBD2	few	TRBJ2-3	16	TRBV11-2	CASSFILAASTDTQYF	TGTGCCAGCAGCTTCATACTAGCGGCTAGCACAGATACGCAGTATTTT
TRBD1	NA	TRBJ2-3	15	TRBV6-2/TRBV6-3	CASSSYRDRSYTQYF	TGTGCCAGCAGTTCGTACCGGGACAGATCATATACGCAGTATTTT
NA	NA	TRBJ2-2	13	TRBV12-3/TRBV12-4	CASSPMTAGELFF	TGTGCCAGCAGCCCGATGACTGCCGGGGAGCTGTTTTTT
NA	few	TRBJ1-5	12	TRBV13	CASSNGSGPQHF	TGTGCCAGCAGCAACGGGAGCGGGCCCCAGCATTTT
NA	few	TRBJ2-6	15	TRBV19	CASSVSGSGANVLTF	TGTGCCAGTAGTGTATCAGGGTCCGGGGCCAACGTCCTGACTTTC
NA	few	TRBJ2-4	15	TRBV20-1	CSARSGLIAKNIQYF	TGCAGTGCTAGATCAGGACTGATAGCCAAAAACATTCAGTACTTC
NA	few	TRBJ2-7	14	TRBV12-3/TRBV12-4	CASSLDRGGLEQYF	TGTGCCAGCAGTTTAGACAGGGGGGGACTCGAGCAGTACTTC
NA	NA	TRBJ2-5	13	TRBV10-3	CAISEGPTGTQYF	TGTGCCATCAGTGAGGGCCCAACAGGGACCCAGTACTTC
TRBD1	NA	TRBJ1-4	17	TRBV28	CASSLPGTGTANEKLFF	TGTGCCAGCAGTTTACCCGGGACAGGGACCGCTAATGAAAAACTGTTTTTT
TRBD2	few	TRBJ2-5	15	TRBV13	CASSAAGGLEETQYF	TGTGCCAGCAGCGCAGCGGGGGGGCTAGAGGAGACCCAGTACTTC
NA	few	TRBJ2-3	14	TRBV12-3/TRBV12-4	CASSDVSVRNTQYF	TGTGCCAGCAGTGATGTCTCGGTTAGGAATACGCAGTATTTT
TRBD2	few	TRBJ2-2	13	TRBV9	CASLAGDTGELFF	TGTGCCAGTCTAGCGGGAGACACCGGGGAGCTGTTTTTT
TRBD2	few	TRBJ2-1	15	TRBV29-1	CSVEASGDSYNEQFF	TGCAGCGTTGAGGCTAGCGGGGACTCCTACAATGAGCAGTTCTTC
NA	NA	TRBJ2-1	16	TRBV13	CASSHQTSSSYNEQFF	TGTGCCAGCAGCCATCAAACATCGAGCTCCTACAATGAGCAGTTCTTC
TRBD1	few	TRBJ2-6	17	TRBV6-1	CASSRPGQYSGANVLTF	TGTGCCAGCAGTCGACCGGGACAGTACTCTGGGGCCAACGTCCTGACTTTC
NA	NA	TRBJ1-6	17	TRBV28	CASSPRRLSSYNSPLHF	TGTGCCAGCAGCCCCAGGAGACTCAGCTCCTATAATTCACCCCTCCACTTT
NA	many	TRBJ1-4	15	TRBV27	CASSLMGATNEKLFF	TGTGCCAGCAGTTTAATGGGTGCAACTAATGAAAAACTGTTTTTT
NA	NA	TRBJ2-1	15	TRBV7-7	CASSLANGVYNEQFF	TGTGCTAGCAGCTTGGCTAACGGGGTTTACAATGAGCAGTTCTTC
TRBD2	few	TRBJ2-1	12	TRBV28	CASFRRGDEQFF	TGTGCCAGCTTCAGACGGGGGGATGAGCAGTTCTTC
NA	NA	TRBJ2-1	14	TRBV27	CASSFSDAYNEQFF	TGTGCCAGCAGTTTTAGTGACGCTTACAATGAGCAGTTCTTC
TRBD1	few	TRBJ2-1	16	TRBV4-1	CASSYRLTGIALEQFF	TGCGCCAGCAGCTACCGTTTGACAGGGATAGCATTAGAGCAGTTCTTC
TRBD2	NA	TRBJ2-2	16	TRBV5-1	CASSIFTSGNTGELFF	TGCGCCAGCAGCATCTTCACTAGCGGGAACACCGGGGAGCTGTTTTTT
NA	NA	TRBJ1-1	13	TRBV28	CASMDGTYTEAFF	TGTGCCAGCATGGACGGCACTTACACTGAAGCTTTCTTT